This T cell receptor (beta chain) was recovered during a study of T cell repertoires and Cas9 in healthy adults. Whole-study findings and limits: SpCas9-reactive effector T cells were reportedly restrained in vitro by SpCas9-reactive regulatory T cells.

Germline V gene sequence: CDR1 KGHSH, CDR2 LQKENI. V dropped 2 bases and J dropped 5 bases, with 7 bases sitting between them. This CDR3 contains 12 residues. Clones were read by immunoSEQ multiplex PCR, and TCRdb kept only the in-frame ones, dropping some. The table lists about 20,000 clones, around 90% of them singletons. As to this clone: Its antigen is currently unknown.

The J gene is TRBJ2-7, the V gene TRBV18, with D uncertain. Sample: CD4+ effector T cells (CD127+, CD25-, CD137-, CD154-) from PBMCs; culture status not recorded. The TCR originated in a human donor in good health. The CDR3 spells CASSPGVDEQYF. CDR3 DNA sequence: TGTGCCAGCTCACCAGGTGTGGACGAGCAGTACTTC.